This T cell receptor beta chain derives from a study of OX40 agonist ivuxolimab in advanced cancers. Study-wide results and caveats: In the 0.1 to 3.0 mg/kg range, CD4+ and CD8+ blood T cells had expanded clonally by week 6.

Regarding this clone: What it binds is unknown.

Libraries were prepared by immunoSEQ multiplex PCR; TCRdb keeps only in-frame clonotypes and omits some of them. The sample holds approximately 41,000 clones; nearly 90% are singletons and the top ten take roughly 40%. The sequence came from an adult with an advanced solid tumor such as melanoma, head and neck, liver or kidney cancer. Sequencing used CD4+ or CD8+ T cells sorted from blood, obtained in a trial of the OX40 agonist ivuxolimab.

The CDR3 DNA reads TGTGCCTGGAGGACAGGGGGCCTGAACACTGAAGCTTTCTTT. This encodes CAWRTGGLNTEAFF. The chain joins TRBV30 to TRBJ1-1, with 10 bases that match TRBD1. In germline, CDR1 is GTSNPN, CDR2 SVGIG (reference sequence). Unmatched junction bases numbered 1, after V lost 3 bases and J lost 0 bases. The CDR3 consists of 14 residues.